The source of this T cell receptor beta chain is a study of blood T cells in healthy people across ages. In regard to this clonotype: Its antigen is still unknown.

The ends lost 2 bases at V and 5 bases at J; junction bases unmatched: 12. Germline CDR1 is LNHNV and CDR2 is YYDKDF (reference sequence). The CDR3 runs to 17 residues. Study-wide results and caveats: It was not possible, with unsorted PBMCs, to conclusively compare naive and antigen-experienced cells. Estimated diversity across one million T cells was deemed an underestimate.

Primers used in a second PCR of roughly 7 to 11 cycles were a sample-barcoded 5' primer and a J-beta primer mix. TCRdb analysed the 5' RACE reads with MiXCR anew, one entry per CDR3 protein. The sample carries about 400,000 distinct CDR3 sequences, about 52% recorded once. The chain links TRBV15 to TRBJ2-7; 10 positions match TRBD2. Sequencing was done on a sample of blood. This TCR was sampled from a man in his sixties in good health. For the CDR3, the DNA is TGTGCCACCAGCAGATCCTCCCTAGCGGGAGAAGCTAACGAGCAGTACTTC. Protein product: CATSRSSLAGEANEQYF.